This T cell receptor (beta chain) is drawn from a study of post-analysis software for immune sequencing data. Study-level results: People with multiple sclerosis had a significantly lower normalized Chao1 diversity than controls did. Roughly 5 TRBV segments, TRBV5-6, TRBV5-1 and TRBV20-1 among them, were found more frequent in patients than controls.

Unique molecular identifiers had been added to the TCR beta cDNA libraries. T cells numbering roughly 0.85 to 11 million yielded approximately 500,000 cDNA molecules. TCRdb itself ran the PCR reads through MiXCR, one entry per CDR3 protein. Among 160,000 or so distinct CDR3 sequences listed, under 40% were seen once. This clonotype was counted only a few times. Its antigen is currently unknown. The CDR3 sequence is 15 residues long. CDR1 is KGHSH, CDR2 LQKENI, per germline. The V end lost 3 bases, the J end lost 0 bases, and 11 bases lay between the germline ends. The receptor was isolated from a girl aged 10 to 17 with multiple sclerosis. Sequencing used blood, obtained after autologous hematopoietic stem cell transplantation. The chain couples TRBV18 to TRBJ1-2; D call uncertain. The CDR3 DNA is TGTGCCAGCTCACCCTCGGACGGAACTAACTATGGCTACACCTTC. Translating it yields CASSPSDGTNYGYTF. Full variable domain (remainder filled in from reference TRBV18 and TRBJ1-2): NAGVMQNPRHLVRRRGQEARLRCSPMKGHSHVYWYRQLPEEGLKFMVYLQKENIIDESGMPKERFSAEFPKEGPSILRIQQVVRGDSAAYFCASSPSDGTNYGYTFGSGTRLTVV.